Below are 20 T cell receptor beta chains sequenced from a single sample in a study of blood T cell repertoires in COVID-19. Libraries were prepared by immunoSEQ multiplex PCR; TCRdb keeps only in-frame clonotypes and omits some of them. The data hold fewer than 45,000 clones, with approximately 85% observed a single time. Material for sequencing was peripheral blood. These receptors were taken from an elderly woman with acute or convalescent COVID-19.

V and J are TRBV3-1 (or the pseudogene TRBV3-2) and TRBJ1-3, with D possibly being TRBD1 (5 bases). Germline V gives CDR1 LGHDT, CDR2 YNNKEL (reference sequence). Trimming stripped 1 base from V and 7 bases from J, with 11 bases between. The CDR3 runs 14 residues. CDR3 residues: CASSQGQGFNTIYF. CDR3 nucleotide sequence: TGTGCCAGCAGCCAAGGCCAGGGTTTCAACACCATATATTTT.

This chain connects TRBV6-5 to TRBJ2-1, with D perhaps TRBD1 (6 bases). With 2 bases removed from V and 9 bases from J, the gap between germline ends came to 17 bases. The CDR3 runs to 15 residues. CDR1 and CDR2 from the germline V gene are MNHEY and SVGAGI. The CDR3 protein is CASSYLWAGAREQFF. CDR3 DNA: TGTGCCAGCAGTTACCTTTGGGCAGGGGCGCGTGAGCAGTTCTTC.

V gene TRBV5-1 combines with J gene TRBJ2-7; TRBD1 aligns across 12 bases. This CDR3 is built from 17 residues. In germline, CDR1 is SGHRS, CDR2 YFSETQ. The V and J ends lost 1 base and 3 bases, in that order; junction bases with no gene match: 8. The CDR3, as DNA: TGCGCCAGCAGCTTGAGAGGGGGACAGGGGGCCAACTACGAGCAGTACTTC. Amino acid sequence: CASSLRGGQGANYEQYF.

The chain employs TRBV19 and TRBJ2-7; 9 bases fit TRBD2. The CDR3 covers 14 residues. With 4 bases clipped from V and 2 bases from J, the junction kept 3 bases outside the gene matches. Per the germline V gene, CDR1 is LNHDA and CDR2 is SQIVND (reference sequence). The CDR3 bases are TGTGCCAGTAGTAGCGGGAGGGCTCCCTACGAGCAGTACTTC. Translation: CASSSGRAPYEQYF.

The chain links TRBV30 to TRBJ2-7; TRBD2 aligns across 11 bases. V shed 5 bases, J shed 0 bases, and the junction held 12 bases outside the gene matches. Per the germline V gene, CDR1 is GTSNPN and CDR2 is SVGIG (reference sequence). The length of the CDR3 is 17 residues. The CDR3 coding sequence is TGTGCCTGGGGGCCGGGACTAGCGGCCCAAAGCTCCTACGAGCAGTACTTC. This codes for CAWGPGLAAQSSYEQYF.

The chain uses TRBV9 and TRBJ2-2; TRBD1 agrees at 9 bases. CDR3 length equals 15 residues. CDR1 is SGDLS, CDR2 YYNGEE, per germline. V was pared by 4 bases and J by 2 bases, with 3 bases of the junction left unmatched. The CDR3 DNA reads TGTGCCAGCAGCCCGGGACAGGGTAACACCGGGGAGCTGTTTTTT. Translation: CASSPGQGNTGELFF.

This clone was counted a single time. J is TRBJ1-1 and V is TRBV2; no definite D call. Germline V gives CDR1 SNHLY, CDR2 FYNNEI. The V end was cut by 10 bases, the J end by 0 bases, with 12 bases between. The CDR3 loop spans 13 amino acids. CDR3 nucleotides: TGTGCCACTAACCGACTCGTGAACACTGAAGCTTTCTTT. Amino acid sequence: CATNRLVNTEAFF. Looking up the rest from reference TRBV2 and TRBJ1-1 gives the full variable domain: EPEVTQTPSHQVTQMGQEVILRCVPISNHLYFYWYRQILGQKVEFLVSFYNNEISEKSEIFDDQFSVERPDGSNFTLKIRSTKLEDSAMYFCATNRLVNTEAFFGQGTRLTVV.

The rearrangement joins TRBV6-5 to TRBJ2-5; tentatively, D is TRBD1 (6 bases). Germline V gene sequence: CDR1 MNHEY, CDR2 SVGAGI. The CDR3 contains 14 residues. V lost 2 bases to trimming and J lost 4 bases, with 11 bases between them. CDR3 region: CASSYGTLGETQYF. The CDR3 DNA follows: TGTGCCAGCAGTTACGGGACACTCGGAGAGACCCAGTACTTC.

V gene TRBV5-1 combines with J gene TRBJ2-2; weak D call: TRBD1 (5 bases). The length of the CDR3 is 15 residues. The V gene lost 1 base and the J gene lost 0 bases, with 7 bases spanning the gap. The germline V gene has CDR1 SGHRS and CDR2 YFSETQ. CDR3 sequence reads: CASSLTGSNTGELFF. The CDR3 nucleotides are TGCGCCAGCAGCTTGACAGGATCGAACACCGGGGAGCTGTTTTTT.

The J gene is TRBJ1-2, the V gene TRBV19; TRBD1 matches 10 bases. V lost 1 base and J lost 4; bases outside the gene matches: 3. The CDR3 has 15 amino acids. CDR1 is LNHDA, CDR2 SQIVND, per germline (reference sequence). This chain's CDR3 is CASSIVTGGGYGYTF. The CDR3 DNA reads TGTGCCAGTAGTATAGTGACAGGGGGCGGCTATGGCTACACCTTC. Based on the CDR3 plus reference TRBV19 and TRBJ1-2, the full variable domain is DGGITQSPKYLFRKEGQNVTLSCEQNLNHDAMYWYRQDPGQGLRLIYYSQIVNDFQKGDIAEGYSVSREKKESFPLTVTSAQKNPTAFYLCASSIVTGGGYGYTFGSGTRLTVV.

The rearrangement uses TRBV6-5 and TRBJ1-1; 7 bases align to TRBD1. CDR1 is MNHEY and CDR2 is SVGAGI in the germline V gene. V shed 6 bases, J shed 7 bases, and the junction held 11 bases outside the gene matches. The CDR3 contains 14 residues. Here the CDR3 DNA reads TGTGCCAGCAGGTCGACAGGGATCCATAATGAAGCTTTCTTT. This encodes CASRSTGIHNEAFF.

The chain combines TRBV15 with TRBJ2-1; tentative D call: TRBD2 (6 bases). The V and J ends lost 5 bases and 5 bases respectively, with 13 bases between them. CDR1 is LNHNV, CDR2 YYDKDF, per germline (reference sequence). The CDR3 spans 14 residues. CDR3 sequence reads: CATSAGAGNNEQFF. In nucleotides, the CDR3 is TGTGCCACCAGCGCTGGGGCGGGAAACAATGAGCAGTTCTTC.

This chain joins TRBV21-1 and TRBJ1-1; TRBD1 reflects the table's D call only, with no check against the DNA. TRBV21-1 is termed a pseudogene. The CDR3 totals 15 residues. DNA for the CDR3: TGTGCCAGCACCCAGCGACAGGTGATGAACACTGAAGCTTTCTTT. It specifies CASTQRQVMNTEAFF.

This chain joins TRBV10-1 and TRBJ2-2; TRBD2 might be the D (6 bases). V gave up 11 bases and J gave up 3 bases, with 16 bases separating them. Germline V CDR1 and CDR2: WNHNN, SYGVQD (reference sequence). The CDR3 has 14 residues. The DNA of the CDR3 is TGCGCCTCAACGGGGCTAGCGCACACCGGGGAGCTGTTTTTT. Amino acid sequence: CASTGLAHTGELFF.

Only a few counts were recorded for this clone. The chain recombines TRBV7-2 with TRBJ1-5; 10 bases match TRBD1. J gave up 5 bases and V 5 bases, and 3 bases lay outside the gene matches. The length of the CDR3 is 14 residues. Germline V gives CDR1 SGHTA, CDR2 FQGNSA. The DNA of the CDR3 is TGTGCCAGCAGCCCGGGACAGGGGTATCAGCCCCAGCATTTT. Its translation: CASSPGQGYQPQHF. The variable domain in full, with the rest retrieved from reference TRBV7-2 and TRBJ1-5, is GAGVSQSPSNKVTEKGKDVELRCDPISGHTALYWYRQSLGQGLEFLIYFQGNSAPDKSGLPSDRFSAERTGGSVSTLTIQRTQQEDSAVYLCASSPGQGYQPQHFGDGTRLSIL.

The CDR3 DNA reads TGTGCCAGCAGCAGAACAGGGAACTATGGCTACACCTTC. This translates into CASSRTGNYGYTF. This chain connects TRBV6-5 to TRBJ1-2; a weak D match, TRBD1 (6 bases). This CDR3 contains 13 residues. Trimming left V 6 bases short and J 2 bases short, with 10 bases between. CDR1 and CDR2 from the germline V gene are MNHEY and SVGAGI.

V and J are TRBV19 and TRBJ2-7, with D perhaps TRBD2 (6 bases). The germline V gene encodes CDR1 LNHDA and CDR2 SQIVND (reference sequence). The CDR3 has 13 residues. V shed 8 bases and J shed 3 bases, with 14 bases lying between them. The CDR3 nucleotides read TGTGCCAGTGGGCGCGGGACGTACTACGAGCAGTACTTC. It codes for CASGRGTYYEQYF. The variable domain in full, with the rest retrieved from reference TRBV19 and TRBJ2-7, is DGGITQSPKYLFRKEGQNVTLSCEQNLNHDAMYWYRQDPGQGLRLIYYSQIVNDFQKGDIAEGYSVSREKKESFPLTVTSAQKNPTAFYLCASGRGTYYEQYFGPGTRLTVT.

V and J are TRBV28 and TRBJ1-2; D uncertain. The germline V gene encodes CDR1 MDHEN and CDR2 SYDVKM. The CDR3 extends over 13 amino acids. Trimming cost V 2 bases and J 4 bases, with 8 bases left between them. The DNA for the CDR3 is TGTGCCAGCAGTTTAATCCCCAGCTATGGCTACACCTTC. It encodes CASSLIPSYGYTF.

The chain carries TRBV11-2 and TRBJ2-1, with a possible D match to TRBD2 (6 bases). The CDR3 length is 14 residues. The V gene's germline CDR1 is SGHAT and CDR2 FQNNGV. Trimming pared 8 bases from V and 8 bases from J, leaving 19 bases between. CDR3 loop: CASGRDGGMDEQFF. The CDR3 DNA reads as TGTGCCAGCGGCAGGGATGGCGGGATGGATGAGCAGTTCTTC. The full variable domain, in which reference TRBV11-2 and TRBJ2-1 provide the parts outside the CDR3, is EAGVAQSPRYKIIEKRQSVAFWCNPISGHATLYWYQQILGQGPKLLIQFQNNGVVDDSQLPKDRFSAERLKGVDSTLKIQPAKLEDSAVYLCASGRDGGMDEQFFGPGTRLTVL.

The gene calls are TRBV7-9 and TRBJ1-3; D is undetermined. There are 16 residues in the CDR3. Between the trimmed V and J ends, which lost 5 bases and 4 bases, there was a span of 18 bases. CDR1 SEHNR and CDR2 FQNEAQ come from the germline V gene (reference sequence). The CDR3 DNA sequence: TGTGCCAGCAGCCCGGAAGCAGGCGTCGCCGGAAACACCATATATTTT. This codes for CASSPEAGVAGNTIYF.